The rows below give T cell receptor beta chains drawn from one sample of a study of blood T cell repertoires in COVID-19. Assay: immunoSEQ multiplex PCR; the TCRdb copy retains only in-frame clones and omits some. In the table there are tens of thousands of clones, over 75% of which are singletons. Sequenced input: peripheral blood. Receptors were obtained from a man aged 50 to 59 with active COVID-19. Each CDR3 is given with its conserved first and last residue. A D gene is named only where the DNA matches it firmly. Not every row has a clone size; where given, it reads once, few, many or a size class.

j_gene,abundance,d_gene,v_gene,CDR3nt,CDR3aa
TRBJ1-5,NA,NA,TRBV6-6,TGTGCCAGCAGTACTCAGGTTAGCAATCAGCCCCAGCATTTT,CASSTQVSNQPQHF
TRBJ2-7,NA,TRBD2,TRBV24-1,TGTGCCACCAGTGATTTGCGTCCGGGAGGGGTCGACGAGCAGTACTTC,CATSDLRPGGVDEQYF
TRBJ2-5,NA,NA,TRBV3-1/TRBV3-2,TGTGCCAGCAGCCAAGGGCGGGGGCGGAAGACCCAGTACTTC,CASSQGRGRKTQYF
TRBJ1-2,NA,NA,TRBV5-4,TGTGCCAGCAGCCCCGAGAGGACAGCCTACTATGGCTACACCTTC,CASSPERTAYYGYTF
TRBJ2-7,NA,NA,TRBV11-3,TGTGCCAGCAGCTTAGATCGCCGAGGCGAGCAGTACTTC,CASSLDRRGEQYF
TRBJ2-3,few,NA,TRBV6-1,TGTGCCAGCAGTGAAGGGGGAGGCCCAGATACGCAGTATTTT,CASSEGGGPDTQYF
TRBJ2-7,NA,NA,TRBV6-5,TGTGCCAGCAGACCCTCCAGGGGCTCCTACGAGCAGTACTTC,CASRPSRGSYEQYF
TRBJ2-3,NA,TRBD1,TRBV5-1,TGCGCCAGCAGCCTAACCCGGGACAGGATCACAGATACGCAGTATTTT,CASSLTRDRITDTQYF
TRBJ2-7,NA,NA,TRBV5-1,TGCGCCAGCAGCTCCGGAGACAGCTCCTACGAGCAGTACTTC,CASSSGDSSYEQYF
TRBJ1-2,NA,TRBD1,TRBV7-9,TGTGCCAGCAGCTTGGGACAGGGGGCCCGGTTGGGCTACACCTTC,CASSLGQGARLGYTF
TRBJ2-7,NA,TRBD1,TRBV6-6,TGTGCCAGCAGTTACTCGGGACAGGGGGCCCACGAGCAGTACTTC,CASSYSGQGAHEQYF
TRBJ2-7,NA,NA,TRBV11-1,TGTGCCAGCAGCCCAGGCGCAGGGTCTCCCTACGAGCAGTACTTC,CASSPGAGSPYEQYF
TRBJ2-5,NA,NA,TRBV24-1,TGTGCCACCAGTCCCGGGTCGGAGGAGACCCAGTACTTC,CATSPGSEETQYF
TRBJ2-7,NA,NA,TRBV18,TGTGCCAGCTCACCCGGACAGAACTACGAGCAGTACTTC,CASSPGQNYEQYF
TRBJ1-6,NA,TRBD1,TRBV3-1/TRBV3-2,TGTGCCAGCAGCCAAGGATACAGGGGAGAGAGGAATTCACCCCTCCACTTT,CASSQGYRGERNSPLHF
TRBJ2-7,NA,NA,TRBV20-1,TGCAGTGCTAGTGATCCTGGCGGCGGCTCCTACGAGCAGTACTTC,CSASDPGGGSYEQYF
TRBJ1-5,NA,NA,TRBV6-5,TGTGCCAGCAGTCGGACAGTAAGCAATCAGCCCCAGCATTTT,CASSRTVSNQPQHF
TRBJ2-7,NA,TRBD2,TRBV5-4,TGTGCCAGCAGCTTGCCAGCGGGAGGCGGGCACGAGCAGTACTTC,CASSLPAGGGHEQYF
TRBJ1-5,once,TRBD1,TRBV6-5,TGTGCCAGCAGAGGGGACAGGGGGAGCAATCAGCCCCAGCATTTT,CASRGDRGSNQPQHF
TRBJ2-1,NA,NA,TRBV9,TGTGCCAGCAGCGTAGACGGGCTAGCCTCCTACAATGAGCAGTTCTTC,CASSVDGLASYNEQFF
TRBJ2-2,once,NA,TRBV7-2,TGTGCCTCGGGGGGCCGCACCGGGGAGCTGTTTTTT,CASGGRTGELFF
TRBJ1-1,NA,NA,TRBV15,TGTGCCACCAGCGGGATGAGGGTGGAGAACACTGAAGCTTTCTTT,CATSGMRVENTEAFF
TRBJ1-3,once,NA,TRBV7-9,TGTGCCAGCACTATCGGCGGAGACTCTGGAAACACCATATATTTT,CASTIGGDSGNTIYF
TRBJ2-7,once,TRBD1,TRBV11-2,TGTGCCAGCAGCGCCCGGACAGGGCCGTACGAGCAGTACTTC,CASSARTGPYEQYF
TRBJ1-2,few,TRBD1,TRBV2,TGTGCCAGCAGGCCCACAGGGGGCTATGGCTACACCTTC,CASRPTGGYGYTF
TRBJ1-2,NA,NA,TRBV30,TGTGCCTGGAGGCGGATTTTCTATGGCTACACCTTC,CAWRRIFYGYTF